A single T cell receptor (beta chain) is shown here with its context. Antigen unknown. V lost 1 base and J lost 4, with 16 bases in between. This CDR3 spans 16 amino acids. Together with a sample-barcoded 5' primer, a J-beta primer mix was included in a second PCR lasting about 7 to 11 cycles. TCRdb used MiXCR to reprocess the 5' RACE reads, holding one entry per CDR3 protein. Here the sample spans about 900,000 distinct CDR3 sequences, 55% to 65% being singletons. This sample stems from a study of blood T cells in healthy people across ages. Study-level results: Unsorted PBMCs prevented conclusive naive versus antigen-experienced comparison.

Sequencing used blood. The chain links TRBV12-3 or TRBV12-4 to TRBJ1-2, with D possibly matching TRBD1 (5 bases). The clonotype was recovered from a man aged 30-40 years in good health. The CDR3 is CASSLVTGALGYGYTF. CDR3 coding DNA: TGTGCCAGCAGTTTAGTGACCGGGGCCCTTGGCTATGGCTACACCTTC.